The 12 T cell receptor beta chains below were found in one sample sequenced in a study of human T cells and chemical hapten exposure. MiXCR was run by TCRdb on the RACE reads, yielding one entry per CDR3 protein. The sample has approximately 370,000 distinct CDR3 sequences, around 5.5% seen once; the top ten hold approximately 8.2%. Stated time point: pre-sensitization, week 0. Noted treatment: therapeutic diphenylcyclopropenone sensitization with weekly scalp DPC. The sequencing here drew on whole blood, taken in connection with sensitization to the hapten diphenylcyclopropenone (DPC). These receptors all stem from a woman under 30 with alopecia areata. Some clones in this sample may be carry-over from other donors' samples.

In this sample, this clonotype turned up a few times. V is TRBV19 and J is TRBJ1-2; perhaps TRBD1 as D (5 bases). Per the germline V gene, CDR1 is LNHDA and CDR2 is SQIVND (reference sequence). This CDR3 is 13 amino acids long. Trimming left V 7 bases short and J 3 bases short, with 12 bases between. DNA of the CDR3: TGTGCCAGTACGTGGGACGGAGACTATGGCTACACCTTC. It codes for CASTWDGDYGYTF. The complete variable domain, with remaining parts taken from reference TRBV19 and TRBJ1-2, reads DGGITQSPKYLFRKEGQNVTLSCEQNLNHDAMYWYRQDPGQGLRLIYYSQIVNDFQKGDIAEGYSVSREKKESFPLTVTSAQKNPTAFYLCASTWDGDYGYTFGSGTRLTVV.

Of note for this clonotype: A much larger clone differs from this one at a single base, so this may be a read error. The chain carries TRBV2 and TRBJ1-6, with D unclear. The length of the CDR3 is 16 residues. Per germline, CDR1 SNHLY and CDR2 FYNNEI. The CDR3 loop reads CAGSDSPANYNSPLHF. The CDR3, as DNA: TGTGCCGGCAGTGATAGCCCGGCGAACTATAATTCACCCCTCCACTTT.

This sequence joins TRBV7-2 and TRBJ1-6; no clear D. Germline lookup yields CDR1 SGHTA and CDR2 FQGNSA. The CDR3 has 12 residues. Trimming cost V 5 bases and J 5 bases, with 4 bases left between them. The CDR3 is CASSLHNSPLHF. The CDR3 coding sequence is TGTGCCAGCAGCCTCCATAATTCACCCCTCCACTTT.

The chain joins TRBV5-1 to TRBJ1-2, with D maybe TRBD1 (6 bases). The V end was cut by 3 bases, the J end by 3 bases, with 9 bases between. Germline V gene sequence: CDR1 SGHRS, CDR2 YFSETQ. There are 13 residues in the CDR3. CDR3 region: CASSSRTDYGYTF. The CDR3 DNA reads as TGCGCCAGCAGCTCCCGGACAGACTATGGCTACACCTTC.

This clonotype was counted many times. This chain uses TRBV9 with TRBJ2-7, with D perhaps TRBD1 or TRBD2 (6 bases each). V gave up 4 bases and J gave up 2 bases, with 16 bases separating them. Germline values: CDR1 SGDLS, CDR2 YYNGEE. This CDR3 has 15 amino acids. The CDR3 here is CASSRGGTGTYEQYF. The CDR3 nucleotides are TGTGCCAGCAGCCGAGGGGGGACGGGGACCTACGAGCAGTACTTC.

This rearrangement joins TRBV15 to TRBJ2-1, with 7 bases aligning to TRBD1. V was clipped by 3 bases and J by 4 bases; unmatched bases: 9. The germline V gene has CDR1 LNHNV and CDR2 YYDKDF (reference sequence). The CDR3 loop spans 16 amino acids. Here the CDR3 reads CATSSPWDSPYNEQFF. The CDR3 DNA sequence: TGTGCCACCAGCAGTCCGTGGGACAGCCCATACAATGAGCAGTTCTTC.

This clonotype showed up many times. This sequence joins TRBV20-1 and TRBJ2-7, with a tentative D call TRBD1 (6 bases). This CDR3 region has 15 residues. V lost 2 bases, J lost 4 bases, and 18 bases lay in between. Germline CDR1 and CDR2: DFQATT and SNEGSKA (reference sequence). The CDR3 loop is CSARPSQGQRYEQYF. CDR3 nucleotides: TGCAGTGCTAGACCTTCACAGGGTCAGAGGTACGAGCAGTACTTC.

The chain combines TRBV29-1 with TRBJ1-2; a weak D match, TRBD1 (5 bases). V gave up 7 bases and J gave up 9 bases, with 15 bases separating them. This CDR3 spans 11 amino acids. Germline V gene sequence: CDR1 SQVTM, CDR2 ANQGSEA. DNA of the CDR3: TGCAGCGCCGAGAGGGGTAGAAGCTACACCTTC. This translates into CSAERGRSYTF.

This chain joins TRBV15 and TRBJ2-5; D may be TRBD1 or TRBD2 (6 bases each). The CDR3 totals 17 residues. The germline gives CDR1 LNHNV, CDR2 YYDKDF (reference sequence). V was shortened by 0 bases and J by 0 bases, with 14 bases between the two germline ends. CDR3: CATSRDGGREYQETQYF. CDR3 bases: TGTGCCACCAGCAGAGACGGGGGCAGGGAGTACCAAGAGACCCAGTACTTC.

In its sample, this clonotype was seen many times. The rearrangement links TRBV5-1 to TRBJ2-5, with D unresolved. The CDR3 is 13 amino acids. V dropped 2 bases and J dropped 2 bases, with 7 bases sitting between them. CDR1 is SGHRS and CDR2 is YFSETQ in the germline V gene. The CDR3 DNA reads TGCGCCAGCAGCTTAAGGGCACAAGAGACCCAGTACTTC. Its translation: CASSLRAQETQYF.

This clonotype was counted at least ten times. The chain joins TRBV6-2 or TRBV6-3 to TRBJ1-5; tentative D call: TRBD1 (5 bases). The CDR3 sequence is 15 residues long. The germline V gene has CDR1 MNHEY and CDR2 SVGEGT. V lost 5 bases, J lost 0 bases, and 11 bases lay in between. The CDR3 coding sequence is TGTGCCAGCAGTCTAACAGGATATAGCAATCAGCCCCAGCATTTT. It translates to CASSLTGYSNQPQHF.

J is TRBJ2-3 and V is TRBV20-1, with 12 bases fitting TRBD2. The CDR3 loop spans 15 amino acids. V gave up 2 bases and J gave up 2 bases; unmatched junction bases: 2. Germline values: CDR1 DFQATT, CDR2 SNEGSKA (reference sequence). The CDR3 nucleotides are TGCAGTGCTAGACTAGCGGGGGGGCCCACAGATACGCAGTATTTT. This codes for CSARLAGGPTDTQYF.